Below, one T cell receptor beta chain is given with its context. As yet, its antigen is unknown. These data belong to a study of T cell responses to AZD1222 COVID-19 vaccine. Study results and limitations: Donors were mostly white British, more females; clonal diversity possibly underestimated.

The protocol was immunoSEQ multiplex PCR, while the TCRdb copy is restricted to in-frame clones and leaves out a portion. The data hold approximately 200,000 clones, with around 87% observed a single time. CDR3 size: 13 residues. The V end was cut by 0 bases, the J end by 6 bases, with 10 bases between. Per germline, CDR1 SGHRS and CDR2 YFSETQ. This sample comprised peripheral blood, obtained on day 0 of MenACWY control vaccination. This TCR derives from an adult in good health. The chain joins TRBV5-1 to TRBJ2-7; D is undetermined. The chain's CDR3 is CASSLEFFSEQYF. DNA for the CDR3: TGCGCCAGCAGCTTGGAGTTTTTCAGCGAGCAGTACTTC.